A single sample is the source of the 15 T cell receptor beta chains below, sequenced in a study of OX40 agonist ivuxolimab in advanced cancers. Profiling relied on immunoSEQ multiplex PCR, and the TCRdb table lists in-frame clones only, not all of them. The sample carries 30,000 to 35,000 clones, around 83% recorded once. Source: CD4+ or CD8+ T cells sorted from blood, taken in a trial of the OX40 agonist ivuxolimab. The receptors derive from an adult with an advanced solid tumor such as melanoma, head and neck, liver or kidney cancer.

This clone was detected only a few times. This rearrangement joins TRBV28 to TRBJ2-7; 8 positions agree with TRBD2. The J segment lost 9 bases and the V segment lost 4 bases, leaving 8 bases of the junction unmatched. Germline V gives CDR1 MDHEN, CDR2 SYDVKM. CDR3 length equals 13 residues. CDR3 DNA sequence: TGTGCCAGCAGTTCTTATAGCGGGAAGGTGCAGTACTTC. Amino acid sequence: CASSSYSGKVQYF.

This clone has only one observation. The V call is TRBV28, the J call TRBJ2-4; 9 bases fit TRBD1. The CDR3 consists of 14 residues. The J segment lost 8 bases and the V segment lost 8 bases, leaving 10 bases of the junction unmatched. Germline lookup yields CDR1 MDHEN and CDR2 SYDVKM. In DNA, the CDR3 is TGTGCCAGCCGACCTTTACAGGGGGCGGACATTCAGTACTTC. Translation: CASRPLQGADIQYF.

The chain uses TRBV19 and TRBJ2-5; D is perhaps TRBD1 (6 bases). Looked up from germline, CDR1 is LNHDA and CDR2 is SQIVND (reference sequence). This CDR3 is 14 amino acids long. V shed 7 bases and J shed 5 bases, with 17 bases lying between them. The CDR3 coding sequence is TGTGCCAGTACGGACAGAGGAGTAACCGAGACCCAGTACTTC. It is translated as CASTDRGVTETQYF.

V gene TRBV5-1 combines with J gene TRBJ2-5, with a weak D call TRBD2 (5 bases). V dropped 4 bases and J dropped 2 bases, with 12 bases sitting between them. CDR3 length: 14 amino acids. In germline, CDR1 is SGHRS, CDR2 YFSETQ. CDR3 amino acids: CASSRREPQETQYF. The CDR3, as DNA: TGCGCCAGCAGCCGCCGGGAACCGCAAGAGACCCAGTACTTC.

The V and J genes are TRBV19 and TRBJ1-4, with D uncertain. CDR1 and CDR2 from the germline V gene are LNHDA and SQIVND (reference sequence). Trimming pared 5 bases from V and 3 bases from J, leaving 10 bases between. The CDR3 runs 14 residues. For the CDR3, the DNA is TGTGCCAGTAGTCCCCGACGGGCTAATGAAAAACTGTTTTTT. Protein: CASSPRRANEKLFF.

For this clone: Relative to the germline gene, one junction end is altered; a read error may explain this. V and J are TRBV7-7 and TRBJ2-3, with D perhaps assigned TRBD1 or TRBD2 (5 bases each). This CDR3 comprises 15 residues. The germline V gene encodes CDR1 SSHAT and CDR2 FNYEAQ (reference sequence). CDR3 sequence (DNA): TGTGCTAGCAGCTTGGGGGTTGGGCGCACAGATACGCAGTATTTT. Protein: CASSLGVGRTDTQYF.

This sequence joins TRBV2 and TRBJ2-5; the match to TRBD1 covers 11 bases. J was trimmed by 4 bases and V by 0 bases; bases with no gene match: 7. Germline CDR1 and CDR2: SNHLY and FYNNEI. The CDR3 covers 17 residues. The CDR3 coding sequence is TGTGCCAGCAGTGAAGCCCGGACAGGGGGCGAGCGAGAGACCCAGTACTTC. It codes for CASSEARTGGERETQYF.

The chain carries TRBV19 and TRBJ1-1; 9 bases agree with TRBD1. The CDR3 is 17 amino acids. Germline CDR1 and CDR2: LNHDA and SQIVND (reference sequence). V was clipped by 5 bases and J by 6 bases; unmatched bases: 16. In DNA, the CDR3 is TGTGCCAGTAGTGTTCTAAGTAACAGGGGGCCGGTGGCTGAAGCTTTCTTT. It yields the protein CASSVLSNRGPVAEAFF.

This clone was found a few times. The chain joins TRBV6-1 to TRBJ2-7; D gene ambiguous. V gave up 1 base and J gave up 0 bases, with 10 bases separating them. Germline-derived CDR1 and CDR2 are MNHNS and SASEGT. CDR3 length: 15 amino acids. CDR3 DNA sequence: TGTGCCAGCAGTGAAGAGACGTGGAGCTCCTACGAGCAGTACTTC. Translated, it gives CASSEETWSSYEQYF.

The chain carries TRBV7-2 and TRBJ2-6; D is unclear. Germline assignment: CDR1 SGHTA and CDR2 FQGNSA. CDR3 length equals 15 residues. The ends were cut back, 1 base at V and 0 bases at J, with 4 bases in the middle. CDR3 DNA: TGTGCCAGCAGCTTAGGGATCTCTGGGGCCAACGTCCTGACTTTC. As protein: CASSLGISGANVLTF.

The chain recombines TRBV6-1 with TRBJ1-2; D call uncertain. Germline loops: CDR1 MNHNS, CDR2 SASEGT. Trimming took 7 bases from V and 7 from J, leaving 13 bases between them. This CDR3 region has 12 residues. The CDR3 protein is CASTIGGPGYTF. The CDR3 DNA reads TGTGCCAGCACCATCGGCGGGCCTGGCTACACCTTC.

The chain links TRBV12-5 to TRBJ1-6; maybe TRBD1 (5 bases). V shed 4 bases and J shed 7 bases, with 11 bases lying between them. The CDR3 length is 14 residues. Germline loops: CDR1 LGHNT, CDR2 FRNRAP. CDR3 sequence: CASGYGTENSPLHF. The CDR3 DNA reads TGTGCTAGTGGTTACGGGACGGAGAATTCACCCCTCCACTTT. Together with reference TRBV12-5 and TRBJ1-6, the CDR3 gives the full variable domain: DARVTQTPRHKVTEMGQEVTMRCQPILGHNTVFWYRQTMMQGLELLAYFRNRAPLDDSGMPKDRFSAEMPDATLATLKIQPSEPRDSAVYFCASGYGTENSPLHFGNGTRLTVT.

This chain uses TRBV29-1 with TRBJ2-3, with D perhaps matching TRBD2 (5 bases). The CDR3 is 13 residues long. Germline V CDR1 and CDR2: SQVTM, ANQGSEA. Between the trimmed V and J ends, which lost 4 bases and 2 bases, there was a span of 10 bases. As DNA, the CDR3 is TGCAGCGTTGTAGCGACCAACACAGATACGCAGTATTTT. Its translation: CSVVATNTDTQYF.

The count of this clone is one. This chain links TRBV6-5 with TRBJ2-4; a weak D match, TRBD1 (8 bases). In germline, CDR1 is MNHEY, CDR2 SVGAGI. Trimming took off 4 bases at V and 3 bases at J, with 13 bases between the two ends. The CDR3 consists of 15 residues. The CDR3 region has the DNA TGTGCCAGCAGTTCAACAGGGGGGGACAAAAACATTCAGTACTTC. The encoded protein is CASSSTGGDKNIQYF.

J is TRBJ1-5 and V is TRBV5-1; D not resolved. V was clipped by 4 bases and J by 5 bases, with 10 bases between them. The CDR3 covers 13 residues. Germline values: CDR1 SGHRS, CDR2 YFSETQ. The chain's CDR3 is CASSLTIDQPQHF. For the CDR3, the DNA is TGCGCCAGCAGCCTAACTATCGATCAGCCCCAGCATTTT. The full variable domain, with the rest looked up from reference TRBV5-1 and TRBJ1-5, is KAGVTQTPRYLIKTRGQQVTLSCSPISGHRSVSWYQQTPGQGLQFLFEYFSETQRNKGNFPGRFSGRQFSNSRSEMNVSTLELGDSALYLCASSLTIDQPQHFGDGTRLSIL.